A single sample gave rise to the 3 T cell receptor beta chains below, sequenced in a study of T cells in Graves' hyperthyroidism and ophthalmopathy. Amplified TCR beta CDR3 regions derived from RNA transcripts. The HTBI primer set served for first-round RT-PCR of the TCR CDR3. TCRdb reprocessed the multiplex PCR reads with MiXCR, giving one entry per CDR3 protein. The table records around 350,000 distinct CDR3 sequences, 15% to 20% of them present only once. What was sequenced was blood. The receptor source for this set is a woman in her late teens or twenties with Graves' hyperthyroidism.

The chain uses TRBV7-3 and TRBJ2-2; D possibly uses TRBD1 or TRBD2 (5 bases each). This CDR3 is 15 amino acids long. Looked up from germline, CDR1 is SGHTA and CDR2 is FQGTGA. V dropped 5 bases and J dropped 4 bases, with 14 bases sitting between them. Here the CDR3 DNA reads TGTGCCAGCAGCCCGAGGGGTTTTATCACCGGGGAGCTGTTTTTT. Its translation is CASSPRGFITGELFF.

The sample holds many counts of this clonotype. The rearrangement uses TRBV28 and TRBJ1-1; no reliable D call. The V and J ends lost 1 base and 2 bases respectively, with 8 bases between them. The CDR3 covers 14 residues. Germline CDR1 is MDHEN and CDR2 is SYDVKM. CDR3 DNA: TGTGCCAGCAGTTTATTTTCCAGAAACACTGAAGCTTTCTTT. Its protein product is CASSLFSRNTEAFF.

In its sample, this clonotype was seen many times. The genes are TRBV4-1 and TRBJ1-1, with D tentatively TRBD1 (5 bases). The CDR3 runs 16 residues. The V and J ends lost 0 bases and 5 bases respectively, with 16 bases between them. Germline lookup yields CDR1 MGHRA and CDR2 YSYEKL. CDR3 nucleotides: TGCGCCAGCAGCCAAGACCCCGCGGGCAGGGTGACTGAAGCTTTCTTT. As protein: CASSQDPAGRVTEAFF.